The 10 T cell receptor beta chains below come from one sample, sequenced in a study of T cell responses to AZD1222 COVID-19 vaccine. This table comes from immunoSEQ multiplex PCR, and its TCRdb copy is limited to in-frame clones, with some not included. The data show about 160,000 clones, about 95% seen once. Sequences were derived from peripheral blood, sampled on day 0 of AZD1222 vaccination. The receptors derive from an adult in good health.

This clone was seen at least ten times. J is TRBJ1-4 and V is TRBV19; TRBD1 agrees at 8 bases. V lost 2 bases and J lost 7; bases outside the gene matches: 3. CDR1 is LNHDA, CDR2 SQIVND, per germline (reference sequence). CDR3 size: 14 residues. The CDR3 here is CASSITGGGEKLFF. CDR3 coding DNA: TGTGCCAGTAGTATAACAGGGGGAGGTGAAAAACTGTTTTTT.

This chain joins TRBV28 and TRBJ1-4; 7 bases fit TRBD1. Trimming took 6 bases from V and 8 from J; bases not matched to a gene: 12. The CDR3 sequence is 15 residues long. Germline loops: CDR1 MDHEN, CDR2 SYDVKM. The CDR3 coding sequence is TGTGCCAGCAGCCGTACCACAGGGGTTGGCGAAAAACTGTTTTTT. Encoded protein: CASSRTTGVGEKLFF.

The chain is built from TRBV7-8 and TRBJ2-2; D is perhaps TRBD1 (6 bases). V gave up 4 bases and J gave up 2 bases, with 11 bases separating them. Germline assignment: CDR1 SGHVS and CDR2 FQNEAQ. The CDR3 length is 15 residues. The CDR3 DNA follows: TGTGCCAGCAGCTACCAGGGGCCCAACACCGGGGAGCTGTTTTTT. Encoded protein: CASSYQGPNTGELFF.

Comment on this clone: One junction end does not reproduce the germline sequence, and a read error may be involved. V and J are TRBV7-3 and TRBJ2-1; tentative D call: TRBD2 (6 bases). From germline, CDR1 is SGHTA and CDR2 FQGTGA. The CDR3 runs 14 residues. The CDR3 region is CASSFRDSHNEQFF. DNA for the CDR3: TGTGCCAGCAGCTTTCGGGACTCCCACAATGAGCAGTTCTTC. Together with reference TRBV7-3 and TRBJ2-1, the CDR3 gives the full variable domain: GAGVSQTPSNKVTEKGKYVELRCDPISGHTALYWYRQSLGQGPEFLIYFQGTGAADDSGLPNDRFFAVRPEGSVSTLKIQRTERGDSAVYLCASSFRDSHNEQFFGPGTRLTVL.

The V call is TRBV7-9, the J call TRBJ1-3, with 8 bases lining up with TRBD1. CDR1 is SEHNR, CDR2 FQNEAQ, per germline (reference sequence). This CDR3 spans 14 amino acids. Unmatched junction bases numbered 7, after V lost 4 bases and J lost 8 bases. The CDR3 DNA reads TGTGCCAGCAGCTCCCGACAGGGGAGAGACACCATATATTTT. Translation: CASSSRQGRDTIYF.

The CDR3 is CASSSGGTGVRAKNIQYF. Here the CDR3 DNA reads TGTGCCAGCAGCTCCGGAGGGACAGGCGTTAGAGCCAAAAACATTCAGTACTTC. The chain couples TRBV12-1 to TRBJ2-4; the listed D gene, TRBD1, was not tested against the DNA. TRBV12-1 is labeled a pseudogene. CDR3 length equals 18 residues.

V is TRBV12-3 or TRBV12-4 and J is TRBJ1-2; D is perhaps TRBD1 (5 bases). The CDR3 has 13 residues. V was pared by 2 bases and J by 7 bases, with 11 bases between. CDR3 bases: TGTGCCAGCAGTTTATTCCAGGGCTCTGGCTACACCTTC. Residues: CASSLFQGSGYTF.

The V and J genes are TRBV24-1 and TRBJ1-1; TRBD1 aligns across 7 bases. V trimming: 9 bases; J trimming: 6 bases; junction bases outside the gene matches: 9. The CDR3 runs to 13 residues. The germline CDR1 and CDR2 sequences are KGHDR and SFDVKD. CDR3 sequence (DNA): TGTGCCACCCAAGACAGGGTCGGTTCTGAAGCTTTCTTT. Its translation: CATQDRVGSEAFF.

The CDR3 DNA sequence: TGTGCCAGCAGCTTAGCCGGGACAGGGGGCCAAGAGACCCAGTACTTC. The encoded protein is CASSLAGTGGQETQYF. The rearrangement uses TRBV7-2 and TRBJ2-5, with TRBD1 matching 11 bases. The junction had 1 base not matched to a gene; V was cut back by 0 bases and J by 1 base. From germline, CDR1 is SGHTA and CDR2 FQGNSA. This CDR3 comprises 16 residues.

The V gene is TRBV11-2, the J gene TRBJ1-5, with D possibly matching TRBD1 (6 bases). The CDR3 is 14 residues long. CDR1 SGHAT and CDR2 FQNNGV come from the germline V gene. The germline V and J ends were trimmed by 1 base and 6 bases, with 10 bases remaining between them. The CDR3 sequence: CASSLGTGSQPQHF. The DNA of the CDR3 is TGTGCCAGCAGCTTAGGAACAGGGTCTCAGCCCCAGCATTTT.